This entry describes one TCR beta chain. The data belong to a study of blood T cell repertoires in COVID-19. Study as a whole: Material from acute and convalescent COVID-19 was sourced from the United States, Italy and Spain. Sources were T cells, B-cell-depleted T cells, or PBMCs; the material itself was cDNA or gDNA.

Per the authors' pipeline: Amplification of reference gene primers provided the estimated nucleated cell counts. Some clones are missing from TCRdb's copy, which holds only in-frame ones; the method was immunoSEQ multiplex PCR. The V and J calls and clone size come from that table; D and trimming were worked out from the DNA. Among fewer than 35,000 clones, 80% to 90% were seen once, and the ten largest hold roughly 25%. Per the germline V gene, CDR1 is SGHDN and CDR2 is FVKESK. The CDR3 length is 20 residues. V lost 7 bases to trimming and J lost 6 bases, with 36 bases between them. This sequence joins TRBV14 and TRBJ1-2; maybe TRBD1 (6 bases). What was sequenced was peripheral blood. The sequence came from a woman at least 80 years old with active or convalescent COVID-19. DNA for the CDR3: TGTGCCAGCACCACCCCCCTCATGGGCTCGGGCCCAGCCGAGGGGGATGGCTACACCTTC. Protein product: CASTTPLMGSGPAEGDGYTF.